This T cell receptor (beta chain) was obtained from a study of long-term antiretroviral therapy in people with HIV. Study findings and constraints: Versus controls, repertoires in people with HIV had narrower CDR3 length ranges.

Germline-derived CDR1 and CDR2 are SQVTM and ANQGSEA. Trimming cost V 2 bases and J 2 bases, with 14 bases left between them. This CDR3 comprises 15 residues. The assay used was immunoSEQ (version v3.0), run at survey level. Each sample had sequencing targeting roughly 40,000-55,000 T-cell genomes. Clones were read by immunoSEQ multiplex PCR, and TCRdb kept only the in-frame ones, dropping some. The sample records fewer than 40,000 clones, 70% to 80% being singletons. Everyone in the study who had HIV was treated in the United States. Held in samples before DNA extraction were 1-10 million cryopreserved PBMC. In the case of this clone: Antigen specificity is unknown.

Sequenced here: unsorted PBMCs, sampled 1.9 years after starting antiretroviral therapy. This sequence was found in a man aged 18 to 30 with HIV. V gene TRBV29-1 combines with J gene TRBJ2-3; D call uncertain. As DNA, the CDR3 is TGCAGCGTTGAATCCCGCCGAACAGACACAGATACGCAGTATTTT. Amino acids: CSVESRRTDTDTQYF.